The T cell receptor (beta chain) under discussion was sequenced for a study of T cell repertoires in cytomegalovirus infection. Study at large: Based on public TCR beta signatures, there were indications of CMV infection and of a matching HLA type.

This clonotype showed up many times. Its antigen is as yet unknown. MiXCR, run by TCRdb on the reads, gives a single entry per CDR3 protein. The sample includes about 250,000 distinct CDR3 sequences, 6% to 8% of them seen just once. Regarding the study as a whole: Individuals carrying CMV plus the relevant HLA were identified by cumulative frequency of public TCR beta families. HLA-C-restricted CMV-specific TCR beta clonotypes were dominant in the ex vivo response.

V lost 10 bases and J 2 bases, leaving 5 bases between the germline ends. CDR3 length: 10 amino acids. Germline CDR1 is SGHTA and CDR2 is FQGNSA. The rearrangement links TRBV7-2 to TRBJ1-1; D remains unclear. This TCR came from a human donor in good health (CMV status not recorded). Some clones in this sample may be carry-over from other donors' samples. The sequencing input was PBMCs. The CDR3 sequence: CAIGNTEAFF. The CDR3 coding sequence is TGTGCCATAGGTAACACTGAAGCTTTCTTT.